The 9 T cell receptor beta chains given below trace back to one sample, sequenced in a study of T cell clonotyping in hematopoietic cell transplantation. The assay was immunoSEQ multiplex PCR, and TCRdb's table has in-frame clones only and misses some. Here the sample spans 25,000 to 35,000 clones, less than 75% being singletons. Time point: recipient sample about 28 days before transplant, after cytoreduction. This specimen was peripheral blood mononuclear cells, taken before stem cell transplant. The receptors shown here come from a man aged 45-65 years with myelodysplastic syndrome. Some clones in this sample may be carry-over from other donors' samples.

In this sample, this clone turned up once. The CDR3: CASTPDSNNYGYTF. The CDR3 nucleotides read TGCGCCAGCACCCCAGACTCGAACAACTATGGCTACACCTTC. V and J are TRBV5-1 and TRBJ1-2; no clear D. Trimming pared 6 bases from V and 2 bases from J, leaving 14 bases between. Germline CDR1 reads SGHRS; CDR2 reads YFSETQ. The length of the CDR3 is 14 residues.

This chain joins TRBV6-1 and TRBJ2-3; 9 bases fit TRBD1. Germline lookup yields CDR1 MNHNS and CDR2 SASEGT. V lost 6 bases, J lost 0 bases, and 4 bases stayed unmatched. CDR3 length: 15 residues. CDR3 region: CASSVGTGSTDTQYF. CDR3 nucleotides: TGTGCCAGCAGCGTCGGGACAGGGAGCACAGATACGCAGTATTTT.

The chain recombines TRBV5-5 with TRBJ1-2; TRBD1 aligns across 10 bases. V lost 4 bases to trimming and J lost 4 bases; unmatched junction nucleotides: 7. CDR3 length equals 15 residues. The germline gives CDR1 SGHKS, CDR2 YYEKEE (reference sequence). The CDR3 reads CASSVDRGPGYGYTF. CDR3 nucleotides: TGTGCCAGCAGCGTCGACAGGGGGCCCGGCTATGGCTACACCTTC.

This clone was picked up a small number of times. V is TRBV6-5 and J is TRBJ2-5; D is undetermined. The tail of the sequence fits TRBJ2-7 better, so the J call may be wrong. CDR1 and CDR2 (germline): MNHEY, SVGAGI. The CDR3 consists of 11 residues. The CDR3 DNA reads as TGTGCCAGCAGTACCCGAAACGAGCAGTACTTC. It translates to CASSTRNEQYF.

The CDR3 spells CASSLAELPARSGANVLTF. The CDR3 region has the DNA TGCGCCAGCAGCTTGGCCGAGCTCCCGGCTCGCTCTGGGGCCAACGTCCTGACTTTC. This sequence joins TRBV5-1 and TRBJ2-6; no firm D call. The length of the CDR3 is 19 residues. The germline CDR1 and CDR2 sequences are SGHRS and YFSETQ. V was pared by 0 bases and J by 0 bases, with 16 bases between.

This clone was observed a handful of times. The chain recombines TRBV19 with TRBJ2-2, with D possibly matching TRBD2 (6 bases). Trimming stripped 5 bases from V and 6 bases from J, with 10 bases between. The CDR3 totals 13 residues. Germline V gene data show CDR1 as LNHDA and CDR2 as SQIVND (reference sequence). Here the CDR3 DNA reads TGTGCCAGTAGTGAGGCGGGACCCGGGGAGCTGTTTTTT. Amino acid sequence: CASSEAGPGELFF.

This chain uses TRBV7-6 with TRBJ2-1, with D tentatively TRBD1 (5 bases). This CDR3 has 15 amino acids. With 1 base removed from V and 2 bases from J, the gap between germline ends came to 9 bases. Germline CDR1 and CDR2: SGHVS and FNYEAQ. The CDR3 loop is CASSLETGAYNEQFF. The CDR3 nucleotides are TGTGCCAGCAGCTTAGAAACAGGAGCCTACAATGAGCAGTTCTTC.

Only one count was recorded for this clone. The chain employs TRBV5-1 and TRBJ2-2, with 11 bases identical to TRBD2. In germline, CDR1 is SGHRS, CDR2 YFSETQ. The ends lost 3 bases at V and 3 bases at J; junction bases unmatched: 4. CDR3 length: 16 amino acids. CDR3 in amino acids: CASSSTSGEDTGELFF. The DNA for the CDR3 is TGCGCCAGCAGCTCGACTAGCGGGGAAGACACCGGGGAGCTGTTTTTT.

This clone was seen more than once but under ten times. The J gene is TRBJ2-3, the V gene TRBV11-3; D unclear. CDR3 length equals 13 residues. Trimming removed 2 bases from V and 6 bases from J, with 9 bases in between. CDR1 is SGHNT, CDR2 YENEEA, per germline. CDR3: CASSLIWDDTQYF. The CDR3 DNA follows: TGTGCCAGCAGCTTAATTTGGGATGATACGCAGTATTTT.